These 4 T cell receptor beta chains were sequenced from one sample in a study of graft-versus-host responses after intestinal transplantation. Their antigen targets remain unknown. Clones were read by immunoSEQ multiplex PCR, and TCRdb kept only the in-frame ones, dropping some. The sample lists tens of thousands of clones; about 90% were seen once. This specimen was unstimulated CD4+ T cells sorted from spleen or lymph node cells, taken before transplant. The origin of the receptors is a human donor who was the organ donor for an intestinal transplant.

The chain carries TRBV2 and TRBJ1-1; D uncertain. Germline V gives CDR1 SNHLY, CDR2 FYNNEI. The CDR3 is made up of 13 amino acids. V was cut by 8 bases and J by 6 bases, with 16 bases left in between. The CDR3 DNA sequence: TGTGCCAGCGGACCCGACGGCGGGGCTGAAGCTTTCTTT. Residues: CASGPDGGAEAFF.

This clone was recorded once. The chain recombines TRBV7-9 with TRBJ2-2; D gene uncertain. Per the germline V gene, CDR1 is SEHNR and CDR2 is FQNEAQ (reference sequence). The CDR3 is made up of 15 amino acids. Trimming pared 3 bases from V and 3 bases from J, leaving 11 bases between. The DNA of the CDR3 is TGTGCCAGCAGCTTCCTCCCTCCGGACACCGGGGAGCTGTTTTTT. Its protein is CASSFLPPDTGELFF. Full variable domain (remainder filled in from reference TRBV7-9 and TRBJ2-2): DTGVSQNPRHKITKRGQNVTFRCDPISEHNRLYWYRQTLGQGPEFLTYFQNEAQLEKSRLLSDRFSAERPKGSFSTLEIQRTEQGDSAMYLCASSFLPPDTGELFFGEGSRLTVL.

This clone was counted a single time. The rearrangement uses TRBV18 and TRBJ1-4; D is possibly TRBD1 (6 bases). The V gene lost 0 bases and the J gene lost 8 bases, with 13 bases spanning the gap. This CDR3 has 15 residues. Germline loops: CDR1 KGHSH, CDR2 LQKENI. In DNA form, the CDR3 reads TGTGCCAGCTCACCACCAGAGGGAGGGGGAGAAAAACTGTTTTTT. It encodes CASSPPEGGGEKLFF.

V usage is TRBV5-1 and J usage is TRBJ2-5, with D possibly TRBD1 on 6 matching bases. Germline V gene lookup returns CDR1 SGHRS and CDR2 YFSETQ. The V gene lost 4 bases and the J gene lost 3 bases, with 10 bases spanning the gap. This CDR3 has 13 amino acids. The CDR3 here is CASSPRTEETQYF. The CDR3 DNA follows: TGCGCCAGCAGCCCTCGGACAGAAGAGACCCAGTACTTC.